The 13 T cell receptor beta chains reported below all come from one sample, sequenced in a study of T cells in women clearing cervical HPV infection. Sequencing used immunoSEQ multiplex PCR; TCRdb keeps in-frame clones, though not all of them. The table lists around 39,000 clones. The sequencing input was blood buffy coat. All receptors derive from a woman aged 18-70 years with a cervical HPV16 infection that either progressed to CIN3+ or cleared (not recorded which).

The CDR3 protein is CASSRLAGGRDEQFF. The DNA read from the CDR3 is TGTGCCAGCAGCCGACTAGCGGGAGGGAGGGATGAG. The chain couples TRBV7-3 to TRBJ2-1; 14 positions match TRBD2. The read finishes 3 residues shy of the CDR3 end, and the germline J gene is used to complete it. J lost 8 bases, V lost 5 bases, and 5 bases had no gene match. CDR1 and CDR2 (germline): SGHTA, FQGTGA. This CDR3 region has 15 residues.

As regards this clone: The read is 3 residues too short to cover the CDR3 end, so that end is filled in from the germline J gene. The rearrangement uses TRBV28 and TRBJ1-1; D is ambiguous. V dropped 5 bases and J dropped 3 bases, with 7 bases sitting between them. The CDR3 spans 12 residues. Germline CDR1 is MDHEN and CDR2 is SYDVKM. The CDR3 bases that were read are TGTGCCAGCAGTCTGAAGCACACTGAA. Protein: CASSLKHTE. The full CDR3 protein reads CASSLKHTEAFF.

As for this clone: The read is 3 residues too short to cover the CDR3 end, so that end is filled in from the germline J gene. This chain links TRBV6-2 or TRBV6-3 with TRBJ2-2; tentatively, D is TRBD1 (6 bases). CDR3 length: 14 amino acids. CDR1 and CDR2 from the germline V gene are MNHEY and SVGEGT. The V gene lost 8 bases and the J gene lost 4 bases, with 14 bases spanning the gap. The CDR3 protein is CASHRTGTTGELFF. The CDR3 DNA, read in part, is TGTGCCAGCCACCGAACAGGGACCACCGGGGAG.

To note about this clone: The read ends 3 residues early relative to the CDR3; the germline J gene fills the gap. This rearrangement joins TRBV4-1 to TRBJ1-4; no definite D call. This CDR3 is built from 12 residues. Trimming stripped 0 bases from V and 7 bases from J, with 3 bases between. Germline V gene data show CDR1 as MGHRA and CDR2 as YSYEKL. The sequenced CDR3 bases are TGCGCCAGCAGCCAAGAAGGTGAAAAA. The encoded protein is CASSQEGEK. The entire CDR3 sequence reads CASSQEGEKLFF.

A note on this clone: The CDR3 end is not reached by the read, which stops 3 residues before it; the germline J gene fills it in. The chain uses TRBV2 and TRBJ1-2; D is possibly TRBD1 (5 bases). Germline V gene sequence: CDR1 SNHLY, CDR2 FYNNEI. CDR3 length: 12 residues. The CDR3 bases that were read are TGTGCCAGCAGGGGGAGGGGTTTGGGC. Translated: CASRGRGLG. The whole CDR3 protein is CASRGRGLGYTF.

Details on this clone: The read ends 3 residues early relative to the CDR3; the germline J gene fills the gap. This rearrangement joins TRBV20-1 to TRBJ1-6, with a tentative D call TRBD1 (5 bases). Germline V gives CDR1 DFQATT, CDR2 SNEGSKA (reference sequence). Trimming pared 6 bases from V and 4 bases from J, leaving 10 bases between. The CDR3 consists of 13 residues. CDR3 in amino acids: CSARGGYNSPLHF. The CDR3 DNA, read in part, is TGCAGTGCCCGTGGGGGGTATAATTCACCC.

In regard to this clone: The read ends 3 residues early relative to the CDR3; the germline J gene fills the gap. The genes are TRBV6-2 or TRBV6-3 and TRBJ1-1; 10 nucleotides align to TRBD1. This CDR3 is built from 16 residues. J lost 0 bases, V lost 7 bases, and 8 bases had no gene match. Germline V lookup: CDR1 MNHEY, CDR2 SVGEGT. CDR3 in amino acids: CASTPDRGHLNTEAFF. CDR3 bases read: TGTGCCAGCACCCCCGACAGGGGGCATCTGAACACTGAA.

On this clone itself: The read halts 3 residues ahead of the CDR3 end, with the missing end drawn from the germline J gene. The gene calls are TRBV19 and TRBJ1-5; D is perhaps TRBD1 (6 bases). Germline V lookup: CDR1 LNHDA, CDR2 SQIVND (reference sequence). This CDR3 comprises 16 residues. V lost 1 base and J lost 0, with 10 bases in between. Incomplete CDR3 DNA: TGTGCCAGTAGTATAGCCCGGACAGATAGCAATCAGCCC. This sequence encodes CASSIARTDSNQP. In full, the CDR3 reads CASSIARTDSNQPQHF.

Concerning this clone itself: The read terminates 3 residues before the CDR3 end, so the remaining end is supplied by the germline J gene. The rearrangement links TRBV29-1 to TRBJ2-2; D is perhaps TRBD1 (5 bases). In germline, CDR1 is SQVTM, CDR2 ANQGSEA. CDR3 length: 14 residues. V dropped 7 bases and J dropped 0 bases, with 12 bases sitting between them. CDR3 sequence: CSAQEQPNTGELFF. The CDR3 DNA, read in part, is TGCAGCGCACAGGAGCAACCGAACACCGGGGAG.

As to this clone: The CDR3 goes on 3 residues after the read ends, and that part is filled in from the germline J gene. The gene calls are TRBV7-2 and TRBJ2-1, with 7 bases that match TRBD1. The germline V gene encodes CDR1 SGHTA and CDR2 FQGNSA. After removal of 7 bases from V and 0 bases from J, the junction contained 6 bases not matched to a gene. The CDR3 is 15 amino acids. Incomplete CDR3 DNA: TGTGCCAGCACCGTCAACAGGGGCTCCTACAATGAG. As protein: CASTVNRGSYNE. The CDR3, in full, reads CASTVNRGSYNEQFF.

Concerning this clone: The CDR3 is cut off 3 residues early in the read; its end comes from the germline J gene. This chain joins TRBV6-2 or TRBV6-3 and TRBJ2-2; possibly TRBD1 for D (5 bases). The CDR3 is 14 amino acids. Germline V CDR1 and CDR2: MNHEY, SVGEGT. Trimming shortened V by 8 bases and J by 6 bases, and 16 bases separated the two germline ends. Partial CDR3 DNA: TGTGCCAGCTTAGCAAAGGGGTTGCCCGGGGAG. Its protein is CASLAKGLPGE. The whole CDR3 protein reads CASLAKGLPGELFF.

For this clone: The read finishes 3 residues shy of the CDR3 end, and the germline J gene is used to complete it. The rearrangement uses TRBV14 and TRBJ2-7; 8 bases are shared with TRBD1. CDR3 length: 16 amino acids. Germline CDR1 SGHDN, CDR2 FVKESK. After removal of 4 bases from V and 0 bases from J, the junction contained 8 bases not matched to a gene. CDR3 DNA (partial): TGTGCCAGCAGCCGTACCGGACAGGGAGACTCCTACGAG. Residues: CASSRTGQGDSYE. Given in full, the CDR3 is CASSRTGQGDSYEQYF.

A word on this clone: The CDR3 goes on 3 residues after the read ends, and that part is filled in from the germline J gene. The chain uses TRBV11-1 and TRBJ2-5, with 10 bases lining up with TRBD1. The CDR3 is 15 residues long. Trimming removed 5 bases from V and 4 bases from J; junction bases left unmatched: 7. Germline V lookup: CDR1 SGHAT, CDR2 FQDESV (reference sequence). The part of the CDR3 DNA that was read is TGTGCCAGCAGCGCTGGACAGGGGGTGAGAGAGACC. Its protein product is CASSAGQGVRET. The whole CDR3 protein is CASSAGQGVRETQYF.